What follows is one T cell receptor (beta chain) and its context. This sample stems from a study of blood T cell repertoires in COVID-19. Study at large: Samples representing acute and convalescent COVID-19 were sourced from the United States, Italy and Spain.

Sequencing used immunoSEQ multiplex PCR; TCRdb keeps in-frame clones, though not all of them. The sample records 400,000 or so clones, nearly 90% being singletons. Germline assignment: CDR1 SGHRS and CDR2 YFSETQ. V gave up 0 bases and J gave up 7 bases; unmatched junction bases: 10. This CDR3 is built from 16 residues. The TCR comes from a woman aged 40-49 years with acute COVID-19. Sequencing used PBMCs or T cells enriched from blood (not recorded which). This chain uses TRBV5-1 with TRBJ2-5; TRBD1 agrees at 9 bases. The CDR3 DNA is TGCGCCAGCAGCTTGGCCTTACAGGGGGCATCGGTGACCCAGTACTTC. It yields the protein CASSLALQGASVTQYF.